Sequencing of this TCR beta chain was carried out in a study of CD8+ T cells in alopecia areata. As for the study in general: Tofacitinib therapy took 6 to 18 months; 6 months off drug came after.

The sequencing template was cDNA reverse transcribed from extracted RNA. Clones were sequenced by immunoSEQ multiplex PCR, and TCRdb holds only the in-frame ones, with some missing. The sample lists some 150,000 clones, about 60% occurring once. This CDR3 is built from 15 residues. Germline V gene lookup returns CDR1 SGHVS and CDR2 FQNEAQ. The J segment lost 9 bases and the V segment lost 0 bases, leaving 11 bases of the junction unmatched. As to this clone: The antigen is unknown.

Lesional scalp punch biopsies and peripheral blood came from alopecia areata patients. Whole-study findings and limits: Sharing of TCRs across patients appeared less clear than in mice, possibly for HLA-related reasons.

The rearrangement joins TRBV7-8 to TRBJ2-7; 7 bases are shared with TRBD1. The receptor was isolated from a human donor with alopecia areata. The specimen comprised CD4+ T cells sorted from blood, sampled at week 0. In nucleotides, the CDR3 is TGTGCCAGCAGCTTAGCGCCAGGGACAGTTTCTCGGCAGTACTTC. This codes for CASSLAPGTVSRQYF.